These 5 T cell receptor beta chains came from one sample sequenced in a study of shared clonotypes between healthy human individuals. Sequenced by immunoSEQ multiplex PCR; TCRdb stores in-frame clones only, minus some. The repertoire holds 2 million to 2.5 million clones, with about 94% as singletons. Sequenced material: naive CD4+ T cells sorted from blood. Subset indicated: CD45RA+ positively selected. The receptors shown here come from a man aged 18-30 years in good health.

This chain connects TRBV5-1 to TRBJ2-7; TRBD1 matches at 9 bases. Trimming cost V 4 bases and J 6 bases; bases outside gene matches: 8. The CDR3 is made up of 14 amino acids. In germline, CDR1 is SGHRS, CDR2 YFSETQ. DNA of the CDR3: TGCGCCAGCAGCCAGGGACAGGGATTCGGCGAGCAGTACTTC. Translating it yields CASSQGQGFGEQYF.

The chain is built from TRBV10-3 and TRBJ1-2; a weak D match, TRBD1 (5 bases). Germline V CDR1 and CDR2: ENHRY, SYGVKD. The CDR3 is 15 amino acids. The V gene lost 2 bases and the J gene lost 0 bases, with 10 bases spanning the gap. The CDR3 DNA reads TGTGCCATCAGTGAGCAGACAGCAGCTAACTATGGCTACACCTTC. Translation gives CAISEQTAANYGYTF.

The V gene is TRBV27, the J gene TRBJ2-3, with TRBD2 matching 9 bases. Germline CDR1 and CDR2: MNHEY and SMNVEV (reference sequence). V lost 2 bases, J lost 5 bases, and 8 bases stayed unmatched. CDR3 length: 16 residues. CDR3 sequence (DNA): TGTGCCAGCAGTTTAGGGTTAGCGGGAGTGGAAGATACGCAGTATTTT. This gives the protein CASSLGLAGVEDTQYF.

The chain employs TRBV30 and TRBJ1-5, with D hard to call. CDR1 is GTSNPN and CDR2 is SVGIG in the germline V gene (reference sequence). Trimming took off 2 bases at V and 0 bases at J, with 20 bases between the two ends. The CDR3 extends over 18 amino acids. In nucleotides, the CDR3 is TGTGCCTGGAGTCGGATTTTGGACGGGGATTATAGCAATCAGCCCCAGCATTTT. This gives the protein CAWSRILDGDYSNQPQHF.

The CDR3 nucleotides read TGTGCCTGGACCTCGCGGGACAGGGTCTCGGGGGGGCCCCAGCATTTT. Protein product: CAWTSRDRVSGGPQHF. The V call is TRBV30, the J call TRBJ1-5; 9 nucleotides line up with TRBD1. The CDR3 is 16 residues long. Looked up from germline, CDR1 is GTSNPN and CDR2 is SVGIG (reference sequence). V was clipped by 4 bases and J by 9 bases; unmatched bases: 16. Looking up the rest from reference TRBV30 and TRBJ1-5 gives the full variable domain: SQTIHQWPATLVQPVGSPLSLECTVEGTSNPNLYWYRQAAGRGLQLLFYSVGIGQISSEVPQNLSASRPQDRQFILSSKKLLLSDSGFYLCAWTSRDRVSGGPQHFGDGTRLSIL.